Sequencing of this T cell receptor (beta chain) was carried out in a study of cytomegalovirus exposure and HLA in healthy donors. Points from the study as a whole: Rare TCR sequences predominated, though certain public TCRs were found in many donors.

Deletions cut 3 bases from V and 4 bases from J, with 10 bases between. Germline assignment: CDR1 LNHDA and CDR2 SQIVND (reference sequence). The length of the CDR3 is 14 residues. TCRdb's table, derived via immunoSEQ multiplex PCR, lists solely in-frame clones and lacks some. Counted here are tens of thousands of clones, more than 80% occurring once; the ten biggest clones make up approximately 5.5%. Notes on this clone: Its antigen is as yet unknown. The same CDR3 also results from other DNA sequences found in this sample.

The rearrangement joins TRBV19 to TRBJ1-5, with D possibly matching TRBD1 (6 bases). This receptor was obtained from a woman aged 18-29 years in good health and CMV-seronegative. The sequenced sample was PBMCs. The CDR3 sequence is CASSIGRGNQPQHF. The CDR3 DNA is TGTGCCAGTAGTATCGGCAGGGGTAATCAGCCCCAGCATTTT.